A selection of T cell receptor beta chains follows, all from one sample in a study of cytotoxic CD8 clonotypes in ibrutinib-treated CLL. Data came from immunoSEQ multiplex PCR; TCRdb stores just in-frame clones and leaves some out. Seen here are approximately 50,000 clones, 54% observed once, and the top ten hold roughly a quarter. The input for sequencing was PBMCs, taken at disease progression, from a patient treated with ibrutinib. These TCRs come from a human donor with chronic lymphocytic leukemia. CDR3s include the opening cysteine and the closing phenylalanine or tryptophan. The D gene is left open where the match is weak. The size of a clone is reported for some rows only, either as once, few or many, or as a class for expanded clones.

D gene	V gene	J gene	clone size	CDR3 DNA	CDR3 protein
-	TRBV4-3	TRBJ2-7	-	TGCGCCAGCAGCCAAGCCACCGGGGAATCCTACGAGCAGTACTTC	CASSQATGESYEQYF
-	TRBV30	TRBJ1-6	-	TGTGCCTGGAGTCCCCTCCCAAATTCACCCCTCCACTTT	CAWSPLPNSPLHF
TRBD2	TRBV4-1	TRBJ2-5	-	TGCGCCAGCAGCCTCCGACCCATGGACGGACTAGCGGGAGTCGGAGAGACCCAGTACTTC	CASSLRPMDGLAGVGETQYF
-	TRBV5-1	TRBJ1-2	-	TGCGCCAGCTCGCTAACGGTTGGGGGCTACACCTTC	CASSLTVGGYTF
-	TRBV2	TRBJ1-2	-	TGTGCCTCCAGACCGGGGGGGAGTGGCTACACCTTC	CASRPGGSGYTF
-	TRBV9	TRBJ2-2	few	TGTGCCAGCAGCCTAGAAGGGGGGACCGGGGAGCTGTTTTTT	CASSLEGGTGELFF
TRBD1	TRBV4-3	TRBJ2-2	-	TGCGCCAGCAGCCCTGGGACAGCCACCGGGGAGCTGTTTTTT	CASSPGTATGELFF
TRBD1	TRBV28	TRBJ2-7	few	TGTGCCAGCAGACGGACAGGGTTTTTCTACGAGCAGTACTTC	CASRRTGFFYEQYF
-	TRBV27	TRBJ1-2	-	TGTGCCAGCAGTTGGGCCCCTTCACAGGGTAATGGCTACACCTTC	CASSWAPSQGNGYTF
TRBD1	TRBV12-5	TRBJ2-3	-	TGTGCTAGTGGGCCGGGACAGGGATTCACAGATACGCAGTATTTT	CASGPGQGFTDTQYF
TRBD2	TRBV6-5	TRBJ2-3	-	TGTGCCAGCAGTACGCGACTAGCCGAGGAGACGCAGTATTTT	CASSTRLAEETQYF
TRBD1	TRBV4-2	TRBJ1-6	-	TGTGCCAGCAGCCTTTCTCCCGGGACAGTTAATTCACCCCTCCACTTT	CASSLSPGTVNSPLHF
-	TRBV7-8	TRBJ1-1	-	TGTGCCAGCAGCCCACAGGGAATGGTCAACACTGAAGCTTTCTTT	CASSPQGMVNTEAFF
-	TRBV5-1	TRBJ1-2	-	TGCGCCAGCAGCCGGGACCGAAGCTTGGACTATGGCTACACCTTC	CASSRDRSLDYGYTF
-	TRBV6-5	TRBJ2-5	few	TGTGCCAGCAGAGGGACTTCTCAAGAGACCCAGTACTTC	CASRGTSQETQYF